This T cell receptor (beta chain) was retrieved from a study of OX40 agonist ivuxolimab in advanced cancers. At the level of the study: Partial responses were achieved by three patients: one hepatocellular carcinoma, two cutaneous melanoma.

Method: immunoSEQ multiplex PCR; TCRdb's copy keeps in-frame clones and lacks some. The sample has more than 50,000 clones, more than 85% seen once; the top ten hold around 12%. The TCR was taken from an adult with an advanced solid tumor such as melanoma, head and neck, liver or kidney cancer. Here the sequenced sample was CD4+ or CD8+ T cells sorted from blood, taken in a trial of the OX40 agonist ivuxolimab.

The CDR3 region has the DNA TGCGCCAGCAGCTATATCCCAACTAGTTCGGGCACAGATACGCAGTATTTT. As protein: CASSYIPTSSGTDTQYF. The genes are TRBV5-1 and TRBJ2-3, with D perhaps matching TRBD2 (5 bases). From germline, CDR1 is SGHRS and CDR2 YFSETQ. The CDR3 contains 17 residues. The V end was cut by 3 bases, the J end by 1 base, with 18 bases between. Full variable domain (remainder filled in from reference TRBV5-1 and TRBJ2-3): KAGVTQTPRYLIKTRGQQVTLSCSPISGHRSVSWYQQTPGQGLQFLFEYFSETQRNKGNFPGRFSGRQFSNSRSEMNVSTLELGDSALYLCASSYIPTSSGTDTQYFGPGTRLTVL.